This T cell receptor beta chain comes out of a study of vaccination and CD4 T cells after COVID-19. Study context: Convalescent donors totaled six males and four females, including two who were Hispanic.

Remarks on this clonotype: Its cognate antigen is unknown.

This CDR3 contains 15 residues. V lost 3 bases and J 2 bases, leaving 12 bases between the germline ends. Germline CDR1 SGHTA, CDR2 FQGNSA. Sequencing of cultured CD4+ T cell DNA used the Oncomine TCR Beta short-read assay. Using its own MiXCR run on the PCR reads, TCRdb lists one record per CDR3 protein. The sample shows about 22,000 distinct CDR3 sequences, roughly two fifths of them seen only once. The time point denotes: late sampling 161 to 241 days after vaccination in three convalescent patients. Described treatment: roughly 11-day PBMC culture with coronavirus spike peptide pools or control peptides (ViraFEST assay).

The specimen was CD4+ T cells from blood, cultured in vitro, collected about 7 months after SARS-CoV-2 vaccination. This TCR came from a human donor who had recovered from COVID-19. V and J are TRBV7-2 and TRBJ2-3; D perhaps matches TRBD1 (6 bases). DNA for the CDR3: TGTGCCAGCAGCTTGCAGGGGACACTCACAGATACGCAGTATTTT. Amino acids: CASSLQGTLTDTQYF.